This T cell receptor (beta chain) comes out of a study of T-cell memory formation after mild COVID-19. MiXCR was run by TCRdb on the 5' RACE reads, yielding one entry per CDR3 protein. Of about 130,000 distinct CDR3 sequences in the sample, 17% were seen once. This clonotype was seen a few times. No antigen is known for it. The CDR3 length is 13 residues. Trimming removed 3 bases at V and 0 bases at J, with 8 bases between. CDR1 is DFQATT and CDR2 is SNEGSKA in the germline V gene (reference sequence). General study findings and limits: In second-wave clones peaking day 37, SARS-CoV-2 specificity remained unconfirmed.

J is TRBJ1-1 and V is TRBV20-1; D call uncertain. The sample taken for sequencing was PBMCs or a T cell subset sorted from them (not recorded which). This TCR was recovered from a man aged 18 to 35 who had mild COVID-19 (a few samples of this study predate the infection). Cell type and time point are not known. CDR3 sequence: CSASGHVNTEAFF. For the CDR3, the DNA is TGCAGTGCTAGTGGTCATGTGAACACTGAAGCTTTCTTT.